These 25 T cell receptor beta chains originate from one sample sequenced in a study of post-analysis software for immune sequencing data (dated by TCRdb to the mid-2010s). Points the paper makes about the study in general: Significantly higher frequencies in patients than in controls were found for roughly 5 TRBV segments, including TRBV5-6, TRBV5-1 and TRBV20-1.

The library was prepared using PCR. TCRdb shows the sequencer as Illumina HiSeq 2500. Unique molecular identifiers were incorporated into TCR beta cDNA libraries to reduce PCR and sequencing biases. The public reads were quality trimmed at Q25 with fastp and then assembled into clones with MiXCR by TCRdb, keeping productive beta chains. Rows with one shared CDR3 protein collapse into an entry with the most common genes and DNA. A total of hundreds of thousands of distinct CDR3 sequences appear in this sample, roughly 38% of them only once. The top ten clonotypes cover about 8% of the sample. Antigen specificity for these receptors is unknown. The sample taken for sequencing was blood. These TCRs come from a girl aged 2 to 9 with multiple sclerosis.

This clonotype was detected a few times. In DNA form, the CDR3 reads TGTGCCAGCAGTTTCGGCAGGGGGCGCTCAGATACGCAGTATTTT. Translating gives CASSFGRGRSDTQYF. The chain employs TRBV12-3 or TRBV12-4 and TRBJ2-3, with 8 nucleotides matching TRBD1. The trim removed 3 bases at V and 4 bases at J, leaving 6 bases unmatched. CDR3 length: 15 amino acids.

This chain connects TRBV2 to TRBJ1-4, with 9 bases lining up with TRBD1. J lost 6 bases, V lost 6 bases, and 5 bases had no gene match. The CDR3 runs to 14 residues. Germline CDR1 is SNHLY and CDR2 is FYNNEI. CDR3 in amino acids: CASRGDRDYEKLFF. In nucleotides, the CDR3 is TGTGCCAGCAGGGGGGACAGGGACTATGAAAAACTGTTTTTT.

This clonotype was counted only a few times. The rearrangement links TRBV5-1 to TRBJ1-2, with D maybe TRBD1 (5 bases). The CDR3 sequence is 17 residues long. The V and J ends lost 5 bases and 0 bases respectively, with 20 bases between them. Germline CDR1 is SGHRS and CDR2 is YFSETQ. The CDR3 here is CASSSLMGGTTNYGYTF. The DNA of the CDR3 is TGCGCCAGCAGTTCGCTCATGGGAGGGACCACTAACTATGGCTACACCTTC.

This clonotype showed up just a few times. The chain carries TRBV4-1 and TRBJ2-1, with D hard to call. The V gene's germline CDR1 is MGHRA and CDR2 YSYEKL. Trimming removed 0 bases at V and 0 bases at J, with 18 bases between. This CDR3 is 19 amino acids long. This CDR3 is CASSQDPPRTTSSYNEQFF. The DNA of the CDR3 is TGCGCCAGCAGCCAAGACCCGCCTCGTACTACCAGCTCCTACAATGAGCAGTTCTTC.

The chain links TRBV4-1 to TRBJ1-6; tentatively, D is TRBD1 (6 bases). There are 15 residues in the CDR3. Looked up from germline, CDR1 is MGHRA and CDR2 is YSYEKL. The ends were cut back, 3 bases at V and 7 bases at J, with 13 bases in the middle. The CDR3 spells CASSHRGQGNSPLHF. The CDR3 DNA is TGCGCCAGCAGCCACCGGGGGCAGGGAAATTCACCCCTCCACTTT.

For the CDR3, the DNA is TGTGCCAGCAGTTGGCCGGGACAGGGGGCGAGGGGCCACACCTTC. This translates into CASSWPGQGARGHTF. J is TRBJ1-2 and V is TRBV12-3 or TRBV12-4; 12 nucleotides agree with TRBD1. J lost 12 bases, V lost 4 bases, and 12 bases had no gene match. The CDR3 has 15 residues.

This clonotype was counted only a few times. The J gene is TRBJ2-7, the V gene TRBV13, with 8 bases lining up with TRBD1. CDR3 size: 17 residues. With V trimmed by 5 bases and J by 4 bases, 16 bases remained unmatched. The germline V gene encodes CDR1 PRHDT and CDR2 FYEKMQ (reference sequence). DNA of the CDR3: TGTGCCAGCAGCCCAACCCCCGACAGGGGAGGTCGGTACGAGCAGTACTTC. Protein: CASSPTPDRGGRYEQYF.

For this clonotype: The junction and the germline gene differ at one end; a read error may be behind it. The rearrangement links TRBV20-1 to TRBJ2-5; perhaps TRBD2 as D (5 bases). Germline CDR1 is DFQATT and CDR2 is SNEGSKA (reference sequence). This CDR3 is 14 amino acids long. The CDR3: CSATGRGIGEAQYF. The DNA of the CDR3 is TGCAGTGCTACGGGAAGAGGGATAGGAGAGGCCCAGTACTTC.

The V call is TRBV20-1, the J call TRBJ2-5; D gene unclear. Near its end, the DNA agrees better with TRBJ2-7, so the J call may be wrong. The CDR3 sequence is 15 residues long. Germline V gene lookup returns CDR1 DFQATT and CDR2 SNEGSKA (reference sequence). CDR3 sequence reads: CSARNPSASSYEQYF. DNA for the CDR3: TGCAGTGCTAGAAACCCTTCCGCTAGCTCCTACGAGCAGTACTTC.

This chain links TRBV5-1 with TRBJ2-3, with D tentatively TRBD1 (6 bases). CDR3 length: 16 amino acids. CDR1 and CDR2 from the germline V gene are SGHRS and YFSETQ. Trimming took off 0 bases at V and 0 bases at J, with 11 bases between the two ends. CDR3 in DNA: TGCGCCAGCAGCTTGGATAACAGGGCCAGCACAGATACGCAGTATTTT. This gives the protein CASSLDNRASTDTQYF.

J is TRBJ2-4 and V is TRBV20-1, with 8 bases lining up with TRBD2. The J call may not be correct, given that the DNA end is closer to TRBJ2-7. CDR1 is DFQATT, CDR2 SNEGSKA, per germline (reference sequence). The CDR3 covers 16 residues. The CDR3 DNA follows: TGCAGTGCTAGAAGTTATTTCAGCGGGGGCGTCTACGAGCAGTACTTC. Its protein is CSARSYFSGGVYEQYF.

Concerning this clonotype: The junction departs from the called germline gene at one end, perhaps through a read error. The rearrangement links TRBV28 to TRBJ2-1, with D hard to call. Per germline, CDR1 MDHEN and CDR2 SYDVKM. This CDR3 comprises 15 residues. The CDR3 coding sequence is TGTGCCAGCAGTTTATCGGGCGAACAAAGGAATGAGCAGCTCTTC. Translation gives CASSLSGEQRNEQLF.

This clonotype was detected a few times. The chain links TRBV7-9 to TRBJ2-5, with 9 positions matching TRBD2. V lost 2 bases and J lost 5; bases outside the gene matches: 6. Looked up from germline, CDR1 is SEHNR and CDR2 is FQNEAQ (reference sequence). The CDR3 sequence is 15 residues long. DNA of the CDR3: TGTGCCAGCAGCTTACCTAGCGGGATTGGCGAGACCCAGTACTTC. It specifies CASSLPSGIGETQYF.

Only a few counts were recorded for this clonotype. The V and J genes are TRBV9 and TRBJ1-4; the D gene is possibly TRBD1 (6 bases). Trimming took 7 bases from V and 8 from J, leaving 15 bases between them. CDR1 and CDR2 (germline): SGDLS, YYNGEE. This CDR3 spans 13 amino acids. CDR3 sequence reads: CASSGQRPEKLFF. The CDR3 coding sequence is TGTGCCAGCTCTGGACAGAGGCCAGAAAAACTGTTTTTT. Together with reference TRBV9 and TRBJ1-4, the CDR3 gives the full variable domain: DSGVTQTPKHLITATGQRVTLRCSPRSGDLSVYWYQQSLDQGLQFLIQYYNGEERAKGNILERFSAQQFPDLHSELNLSSLELGDSALYFCASSGQRPEKLFFGSGTQLSVL.

The genes are TRBV12-3 or TRBV12-4 and TRBJ1-1, with D possibly matching TRBD1 (5 bases). The CDR3 sequence is 13 residues long. V gave up 6 bases and J gave up 8 bases, with 16 bases separating them. For the CDR3, the DNA is TGTGCCAGCAGGGGGATCCCCAGGGCGGAAGCTTTCTTT. Protein product: CASRGIPRAEAFF.

The V and J genes are TRBV3-1 and TRBJ2-3, with 7 bases matching TRBD1. From germline, CDR1 is LGHDT and CDR2 YNNKEL (reference sequence). This CDR3 comprises 14 residues. The V and J ends lost 4 bases and 4 bases, in that order; junction bases with no gene match: 5. CDR3 in DNA: TGTGCCAGCAGCCTCACAACAGGGGCAGATACGCAGTATTTT. Its translation: CASSLTTGADTQYF.

The rearrangement uses TRBV29-1 and TRBJ2-3, with TRBD1 as a possible D gene (5 bases). Trimming took off 0 bases at V and 4 bases at J, with 11 bases between the two ends. Per the germline V gene, CDR1 is SQVTM and CDR2 is ANQGSEA. This CDR3 is built from 14 residues. CDR3: CSVEDWQGSDTQYF. DNA of the CDR3: TGCAGCGTTGAAGATTGGCAGGGCTCAGATACGCAGTATTTT.

This sequence joins TRBV12-3 or TRBV12-4 and TRBJ2-1; D may be TRBD1 (6 bases). The ends were cut back, 1 base at V and 6 bases at J, with 7 bases in the middle. The CDR3 sequence is 13 residues long. DNA for the CDR3: TGTGCCAGCAGTTTAGGACAGGTCAATGAGCAGTTCTTC. Amino acid sequence: CASSLGQVNEQFF.

The rearrangement joins TRBV7-9 to TRBJ2-1, with 9 bases matching TRBD1. After removal of 5 bases from V and 5 bases from J, the junction contained 10 bases not matched to a gene. The CDR3 has 16 residues. Germline V gives CDR1 SEHNR, CDR2 FQNEAQ (reference sequence). The CDR3 here is CASSNPQQGAHNEQFF. Here the CDR3 DNA reads TGTGCCAGCAGCAACCCTCAACAGGGGGCTCACAATGAGCAGTTCTTC.

This clonotype has just a few counts. V is TRBV20-1 and J is TRBJ2-7; D possibly uses TRBD1 or TRBD2 (6 bases each). Germline values: CDR1 DFQATT, CDR2 SNEGSKA (reference sequence). There are 14 residues in the CDR3. Trimming stripped 1 base from V and 3 bases from J, with 13 bases between. The CDR3 coding sequence is TGCAGTGCTAGAGGGGGGGCACCAAACTACGAGCAGTACTTC. Translating gives CSARGGAPNYEQYF.

This clonotype was counted only a few times. J is TRBJ2-5 and V is TRBV20-1, with TRBD2 identical over 14 bases. The trim removed 1 base at V and 2 bases at J, leaving 9 bases unmatched. CDR1 DFQATT and CDR2 SNEGSKA come from the germline V gene (reference sequence). CDR3 length equals 18 residues. Written as DNA, the CDR3 is TGCAGTGCTAGAGTAGGCACCGGGACTAGCGGGAGTCAAGAGACCCAGTACTTC. Translating gives CSARVGTGTSGSQETQYF.

This clonotype was detected only a few times. This chain connects TRBV11-2 to TRBJ2-3; perhaps TRBD1 as D (6 bases). This CDR3 is 15 amino acids long. V was clipped by 5 bases and J by 3 bases, with 15 bases between them. Germline CDR1 and CDR2: SGHAT and FQNNGV. As DNA, the CDR3 is TGTGCCAGCAGCCCCCGGGACACGCGGACAGATACGCAGTATTTT. This translates into CASSPRDTRTDTQYF.

The rearrangement uses TRBV7-3 and TRBJ2-5; TRBD2 matches at 9 bases. V gave up 5 bases and J gave up 5 bases; unmatched junction bases: 12. CDR1 is SGHTA and CDR2 is FQGTGA in the germline V gene. The CDR3 length is 16 residues. In nucleotides, the CDR3 is TGTGCCAGCAGCCCTGGATGGGGGGCGGGAGGGGAGACCCAGTACTTC. Translating it yields CASSPGWGAGGETQYF.

This clonotype was detected only a few times. Here the CDR3 DNA reads TGTGCCACCGCTTCCTTAAGGGGGAGTCTCTACAATGAGCAGTTCTTC. Amino acids: CATASLRGSLYNEQFF. The chain carries TRBV28 and TRBJ2-1, with TRBD1 as a possible D gene (6 bases). The CDR3 is made up of 16 amino acids. Germline V gene data show CDR1 as MDHEN and CDR2 as SYDVKM. Trimming cost V 10 bases and J 3 bases, with 22 bases left between them.

V is TRBV20-1 and J is TRBJ2-1; possibly TRBD2 for D (5 bases). In germline, CDR1 is DFQATT, CDR2 SNEGSKA (reference sequence). V dropped 3 bases and J dropped 2 bases, with 14 bases sitting between them. The CDR3 is 15 amino acids. CDR3: CSASPREITYNEQFF. The CDR3 nucleotides are TGCAGTGCTAGTCCAAGGGAGATAACCTACAATGAGCAGTTCTTC.